These 29 T cell receptor beta chains came from one sample sequenced in a study of control samples from healthy donors and cancer patients. The table came from immunoSEQ multiplex PCR; TCRdb's copy has only in-frame clones and leaves some out. The sample consists of under 450,000 clones, about nine tenths of them appearing once. The sample was PBMCs. These receptor sequences come from a man between 40 and 49 years old with head and neck cancer.

The rearrangement joins TRBV6-5 to TRBJ1-4; possible D gene TRBD1, 6 bases. Germline CDR1 reads MNHEY; CDR2 reads SVGAGI. This CDR3 has 13 residues. V lost 7 bases, J lost 3 bases, and 9 bases lay in between. Written as DNA, the CDR3 is TGTGCCAGCAAAGACAGGTCTAATGAAAAACTGTTTTTT. It specifies CASKDRSNEKLFF.

J is TRBJ1-1 and V is TRBV6-5, with 7 bases fitting TRBD1. Trimming took 6 bases from V and 3 from J; bases not matched to a gene: 7. This CDR3 has 14 amino acids. The germline V gene has CDR1 MNHEY and CDR2 SVGAGI. Here the CDR3 reads CASSRPGGHTEAFF. The CDR3 nucleotides are TGTGCCAGCAGCCGACCAGGGGGGCACACTGAAGCTTTCTTT.

The chain carries TRBV19 and TRBJ1-6, with D unclear. Deletions cut 3 bases from V and 4 bases from J, with 10 bases between. Germline lookup yields CDR1 LNHDA and CDR2 SQIVND (reference sequence). CDR3 size: 15 residues. This CDR3 reads CASSMADFYNSPLHF. CDR3 nucleotide sequence: TGTGCCAGTAGTATGGCGGACTTTTATAATTCACCCCTCCACTTT.

In this sample, this clone turned up once. Its ends do not fully match the called genes, so a read error is possible. J is TRBJ2-1 and V is TRBV7-7; possibly TRBD1 for D (6 bases). Per the germline V gene, CDR1 is SSHAT and CDR2 is FNYEAQ (reference sequence). There are 15 residues in the CDR3. The CDR3 sequence: CASSLQGVGYNEQFF. The CDR3 DNA is TGTGCTAGCAGCCTACAGGGTGTTGGGTACAATGAGCAGTTCTTC. Combining the CDR3 with reference TRBV7-7 and TRBJ2-1 gives the whole variable domain GAGVSQSPRYKVTKRGQDVTLRCDPISSHATLYWYQQALGQGPEFLTYFNYEAQPDKSGLPSDRFSAERPEGSISTLTIQRTEQRDSAMYRCASSLQGVGYNEQFFGPGTRLTVL.

This clone has a single count. The J gene is TRBJ1-3, the V gene TRBV3-1 (or the pseudogene TRBV3-2), with TRBD1 identical over 9 bases. The length of the CDR3 is 17 residues. J lost 2 bases, V lost 4 bases, and 9 bases had no gene match. Germline loops: CDR1 LGHDT, CDR2 YNNKEL (reference sequence). The DNA of the CDR3 is TGTGCCAGCAGCCCCGATTTGGGACAGGGAGCTGGAAACACCATATATTTT. This sequence encodes CASSPDLGQGAGNTIYF.

V and J are TRBV28 and TRBJ1-4; 7 bases are shared with TRBD1. This CDR3 spans 14 amino acids. The V gene's germline CDR1 is MDHEN and CDR2 SYDVKM. Trimming removed 10 bases from V and 12 bases from J; junction bases left unmatched: 17. The CDR3 reads CATRQGPPGRELFF. The DNA for the CDR3 is TGTGCCACCCGACAGGGCCCCCCGGGACGGGAACTGTTTTTT.

The rearrangement uses TRBV7-8 and TRBJ2-3, with 9 bases matching TRBD1. The CDR3 loop spans 17 amino acids. J gave up 5 bases and V 1 base, and 10 bases lay outside the gene matches. Germline values: CDR1 SGHVS, CDR2 FQNEAQ. CDR3 nucleotide sequence: TGTGCCAGCAGCTTAGGGACAGGGACAGGGATGAGAGATACGCAGTATTTT. This gives the protein CASSLGTGTGMRDTQYF.

Comments on this clone: One end of the junction is discordant with germline, which a read error may explain. This rearrangement joins TRBV6-4 to TRBJ2-3, with TRBD1 identical over 9 bases. This CDR3 is built from 18 residues. The germline V gene encodes CDR1 MRHNA and CDR2 SNTAGT. CDR3 nucleotides: TGTGCCAGCAGTGATTACCGGGACAGGGTGTGGATCACAGGTACGCAGTATTTT. Translated, it gives CASSDYRDRVWITGTQYF.

V and J are TRBV12-5 and TRBJ2-3; TRBD2 aligns across 10 bases. CDR1 and CDR2 from the germline V gene are LGHNT and FRNRAP. The CDR3 contains 17 residues. The trim removed 1 base at V and 1 base at J, leaving 5 bases unmatched. CDR3 protein: CASGLALGTSGTDTQYF. DNA for the CDR3: TGTGCTAGTGGTTTGGCCCTGGGGACTAGCGGCACAGATACGCAGTATTTT.

The chain carries TRBV6-5 and TRBJ2-3; 8 bases line up with TRBD1. V trimming: 0 bases; J trimming: 4 bases; junction bases outside the gene matches: 6. From germline, CDR1 is MNHEY and CDR2 SVGAGI. The CDR3 spans 16 residues. The CDR3 is CASSYSIAGGADTQYF. DNA of the CDR3: TGTGCCAGCAGTTACTCGATAGCAGGGGGCGCAGATACGCAGTATTTT.

The chain joins TRBV3-1 (or the pseudogene TRBV3-2) to TRBJ2-1; D not resolved. V gave up 3 bases and J gave up 10 bases, with 10 bases separating them. The CDR3 is 12 amino acids. The germline gives CDR1 LGHDT, CDR2 YNNKEL (reference sequence). CDR3 sequence reads: CASSQSVGEQFF. The DNA for the CDR3 is TGTGCCAGCAGCCAGAGCGTAGGGGAGCAGTTCTTC.

V and J are TRBV11-3 and TRBJ2-1; a possible D gene is TRBD1 (6 bases). The V gene's germline CDR1 is SGHNT and CDR2 YENEEA. The CDR3 contains 15 residues. Trimming removed 4 bases from V and 8 bases from J, with 18 bases in between. The CDR3, as DNA: TGTGCCAGCAGCTCCCCCTCTCAAGGGGGTCATGAGCAGTTCTTC. Translated, it gives CASSSPSQGGHEQFF.

V and J are TRBV4-3 and TRBJ2-3; 10 bases are shared with TRBD1. V was clipped by 0 bases and J by 5 bases; unmatched bases: 2. Looked up from germline, CDR1 is LGHNA and CDR2 is YSLEER. This CDR3 has 15 residues. This chain's CDR3 is CASSQDRTGGDTQYF. CDR3 nucleotide sequence: TGCGCCAGCAGCCAAGACCGGACAGGGGGAGATACGCAGTATTTT.

The chain recombines TRBV5-4 with TRBJ1-3; possibly TRBD1 for D (6 bases). Germline V CDR1 and CDR2: SGHNT, YYREEE (reference sequence). V shed 9 bases and J shed 2 bases, with 15 bases lying between them. This CDR3 comprises 14 residues. This CDR3 is CATAGGAPGNTIYF. CDR3 in DNA: TGTGCCACCGCGGGGGGGGCCCCTGGAAACACCATATATTTT. The complete variable domain, with remaining parts taken from reference TRBV5-4 and TRBJ1-3, reads ETGVTQSPTHLIKTRGQQVTLRCSSQSGHNTVSWYQQALGQGPQFIFQYYREEENGRGNFPPRFSGLQFPNYSSELNVNALELDDSALYLCATAGGAPGNTIYFGEGSWLTVV.

J is TRBJ2-2 and V is TRBV19; the match to TRBD2 covers 7 bases. Unmatched junction bases numbered 16, after V lost 5 bases and J lost 7 bases. The CDR3 loop spans 17 amino acids. CDR1 LNHDA and CDR2 SQIVND come from the germline V gene (reference sequence). CDR3 in DNA: TGTGCCAGTAGTCGTGGGGCGGGGGTGGCCATCGTCGGGGAGCTGTTTTTT. It translates to CASSRGAGVAIVGELFF. The full variable domain, its missing parts supplied by reference TRBV19 and TRBJ2-2, is DGGITQSPKYLFRKEGQNVTLSCEQNLNHDAMYWYRQDPGQGLRLIYYSQIVNDFQKGDIAEGYSVSREKKESFPLTVTSAQKNPTAFYLCASSRGAGVAIVGELFFGEGSRLTVL.

CDR3 in amino acids: CASSRTGQGQETQYF. Here the CDR3 DNA reads TGTGCCAGCAGCCGTACCGGGCAGGGTCAAGAGACCCAGTACTTC. The chain links TRBV3-1 (or the pseudogene TRBV3-2) to TRBJ2-5; TRBD1 might be the D (5 bases). This CDR3 is built from 15 residues. V gave up 4 bases and J gave up 2 bases, with 14 bases separating them. In germline, CDR1 is LGHDT, CDR2 YNNKEL (reference sequence).

The chain is built from TRBV5-1 and TRBJ1-4, with D hard to call. Germline V gene lookup returns CDR1 SGHRS and CDR2 YFSETQ. V lost 1 base and J 0 bases, leaving 10 bases between the germline ends. The CDR3 consists of 16 residues. The DNA of the CDR3 is TGCGCCAGCAGCTTGCAAACGGGCGCAACTAATGAAAAACTGTTTTTT. Translation: CASSLQTGATNEKLFF. Using reference TRBV5-1 and TRBJ1-4 for the parts outside the CDR3, the full variable domain is KAGVTQTPRYLIKTRGQQVTLSCSPISGHRSVSWYQQTPGQGLQFLFEYFSETQRNKGNFPGRFSGRQFSNSRSEMNVSTLELGDSALYLCASSLQTGATNEKLFFGSGTQLSVL.

This chain connects TRBV19 to TRBJ2-1; the D is unclear. The CDR3 covers 19 residues. Germline CDR1 reads LNHDA; CDR2 reads SQIVND (reference sequence). V was trimmed by 3 bases and J by 0 bases, leaving 21 bases between them. CDR3 protein: CASSMDGYAKVSSYNEQFF. The CDR3 DNA sequence: TGTGCCAGTAGTATGGATGGCTATGCCAAGGTAAGCTCCTACAATGAGCAGTTCTTC. Full variable domain (missing parts from reference TRBV19 and TRBJ2-1): DGGITQSPKYLFRKEGQNVTLSCEQNLNHDAMYWYRQDPGQGLRLIYYSQIVNDFQKGDIAEGYSVSREKKESFPLTVTSAQKNPTAFYLCASSMDGYAKVSSYNEQFFGPGTRLTVL.

The chain joins TRBV4-3 to TRBJ2-1; TRBD2 matches at 8 bases. CDR3 length equals 15 residues. With V trimmed by 1 base and J by 4 bases, 3 bases remained unmatched. Germline V lookup: CDR1 LGHNA, CDR2 YSLEER. CDR3 in amino acids: CASSQGSGGYNEQFF. In nucleotides, the CDR3 is TGCGCCAGCAGCCAAGGCAGCGGGGGATACAATGAGCAGTTCTTC.

The chain uses TRBV3-1 (or the pseudogene TRBV3-2) and TRBJ1-4; 12 bases line up with TRBD1. The CDR3 is 15 residues long. With V trimmed by 0 bases and J by 7 bases, 0 bases remained unmatched. Germline CDR1 is LGHDT and CDR2 is YNNKEL (reference sequence). DNA for the CDR3: TGTGCCAGCAGCCAAGAGGGACAGGGGGCTGAAAAACTGTTTTTT. Amino acid sequence: CASSQEGQGAEKLFF.

This clone was detected once. The V gene is TRBV28, the J gene TRBJ2-3; D is ambiguous. This CDR3 has 12 residues. Germline CDR1 MDHEN, CDR2 SYDVKM. V was trimmed by 5 bases and J by 8 bases, leaving 11 bases between them. The CDR3 bases are TGTGCCAGCAGTACACTCCTAGGTACGCAGTATTTT. This encodes CASSTLLGTQYF. The full variable domain, completed using reference TRBV28 and TRBJ2-3, is DVKVTQSSRYLVKRTGEKVFLECVQDMDHENMFWYRQDPGLGLRLIYFSYDVKMKEKGDIPEGYSVSREKKERFSLILESASTNQTSMYLCASSTLLGTQYFGPGTRLTVL.

The chain couples TRBV7-9 to TRBJ1-1; D remains ambiguous. The ends were cut back, 5 bases at V and 1 base at J, with 8 bases in the middle. Germline V gene data show CDR1 as SEHNR and CDR2 as FQNEAQ (reference sequence). The CDR3 has 13 residues. The CDR3 coding sequence is TGTGCCAGCAGCGAAACACAGAACACTGAAGCTTTCTTT. Residues: CASSETQNTEAFF.

This chain links TRBV12-3 or TRBV12-4 with TRBJ1-6; D gene ambiguous. CDR3 length: 13 amino acids. The germline V and J ends were trimmed by 3 bases and 10 bases, with 10 bases remaining between them. CDR3 amino acids: CASSFGSQSPLHF. In nucleotides, the CDR3 is TGTGCCAGCAGTTTCGGCAGTCAGTCACCCCTCCACTTT.

This clone was seen just once. The chain couples TRBV29-1 to TRBJ2-2; D is ambiguous. V was pared by 0 bases and J by 5 bases, with 13 bases between. The V gene's germline CDR1 is SQVTM and CDR2 ANQGSEA. The CDR3 runs 15 residues. CDR3 protein: CSVEDPRIPTGELFF. As DNA, the CDR3 is TGCAGCGTTGAAGATCCTCGAATACCTACCGGGGAGCTGTTTTTT.

The chain links TRBV28 to TRBJ2-2; TRBD2 aligns across 7 bases. J gave up 6 bases and V 4 bases, and 5 bases lay outside the gene matches. The CDR3 spans 14 residues. The V gene's germline CDR1 is MDHEN and CDR2 SYDVKM. CDR3 bases: TGTGCCAGCAGTTGGACTAGTCGAGCCGGGGAGCTGTTTTTT. Translating it yields CASSWTSRAGELFF.

The chain recombines TRBV6-2 or TRBV6-3 with TRBJ1-1; D gene ambiguous. CDR3 length: 16 residues. CDR1 is MNHEY, CDR2 SVGEGT, per germline. Trimming took 0 bases from V and 2 from J, leaving 13 bases between them. The CDR3 loop reads CASSYSNGRSNTEAFF. CDR3 DNA sequence: TGTGCCAGCAGTTACTCGAATGGGAGGAGTAACACTGAAGCTTTCTTT.

This chain joins TRBV3-1 (or the pseudogene TRBV3-2) and TRBJ2-7; D remains ambiguous. The V gene's germline CDR1 is LGHDT and CDR2 YNNKEL (reference sequence). CDR3 length equals 12 residues. The V and J ends lost 4 bases and 0 bases respectively, with 4 bases between them. The CDR3 nucleotides read TGTGCCAGCAGCCCTCGCTCCTACGAGCAGTACTTC. Its protein is CASSPRSYEQYF.

The V call is TRBV13, the J call TRBJ1-2; TRBD1 is a possible D gene (5 bases). The V end lost 4 bases, the J end lost 4 bases, and 16 bases lay between the germline ends. The CDR3 extends over 15 amino acids. CDR1 is PRHDT and CDR2 is FYEKMQ in the germline V gene (reference sequence). CDR3 coding DNA: TGTGCCAGCAGCTCATCGGGGGGTCGCGGCTATGGCTACACCTTC. It specifies CASSSSGGRGYGYTF.

This clone has more than one count but fewer than ten. The chain joins TRBV30 to TRBJ1-2, with 10 bases aligning to TRBD1. Germline V gene sequence: CDR1 GTSNPN, CDR2 SVGIG (reference sequence). J gave up 4 bases and V 2 bases, and 1 base lay outside the gene matches. This CDR3 comprises 13 residues. CDR3 amino acids: CAWSRDRGYGYTF. The CDR3 DNA sequence: TGTGCCTGGAGTAGGGACAGGGGCTATGGCTACACCTTC. The full variable domain, with the rest looked up from reference TRBV30 and TRBJ1-2, is SQTIHQWPATLVQPVGSPLSLECTVEGTSNPNLYWYRQAAGRGLQLLFYSVGIGQISSEVPQNLSASRPQDRQFILSSKKLLLSDSGFYLCAWSRDRGYGYTFGSGTRLTVV.